This TCR beta chain was profiled in a study of radiotherapy plus CTLA-4 blockade in lung cancer. Points from the study as a whole: Blood TCR clones of tumor origin expanded after radiotherapy plus ipilimumab. Early blood T cell clone dynamics reportedly forecast response best, with interferon-beta.

The assay was immunoSEQ multiplex PCR, and TCRdb's table has in-frame clones only and misses some. This table has tens of thousands of clones, less than 85% appearing once. The CDR3 covers 16 residues. The V and J ends lost 5 bases and 0 bases respectively, with 14 bases between them. Per germline, CDR1 SEHNR and CDR2 FQNEAQ (reference sequence). The sample holds one count of this clone. The antigen remains undetermined. This sequence originates from a human donor with non-small cell lung cancer who had a complete response to radiotherapy plus ipilimumab. V gene TRBV7-9 combines with J gene TRBJ2-4; the D gene is possibly TRBD2 (5 bases). The input for sequencing was peripheral blood, taken from a patient treated with radiotherapy plus ipilimumab. The CDR3 here is CASSQTGLLAKNIQYF. The DNA of the CDR3 is TGTGCCAGCAGCCAAACCGGACTTCTAGCCAAAAACATTCAGTACTTC. Supplemented by reference TRBV7-9 and TRBJ2-4, the full variable domain reads DTGVSQNPRHKITKRGQNVTFRCDPISEHNRLYWYRQTLGQGPEFLTYFQNEAQLEKSRLLSDRFSAERPKGSFSTLEIQRTEQGDSAMYLCASSQTGLLAKNIQYFGAGTRLSVL.